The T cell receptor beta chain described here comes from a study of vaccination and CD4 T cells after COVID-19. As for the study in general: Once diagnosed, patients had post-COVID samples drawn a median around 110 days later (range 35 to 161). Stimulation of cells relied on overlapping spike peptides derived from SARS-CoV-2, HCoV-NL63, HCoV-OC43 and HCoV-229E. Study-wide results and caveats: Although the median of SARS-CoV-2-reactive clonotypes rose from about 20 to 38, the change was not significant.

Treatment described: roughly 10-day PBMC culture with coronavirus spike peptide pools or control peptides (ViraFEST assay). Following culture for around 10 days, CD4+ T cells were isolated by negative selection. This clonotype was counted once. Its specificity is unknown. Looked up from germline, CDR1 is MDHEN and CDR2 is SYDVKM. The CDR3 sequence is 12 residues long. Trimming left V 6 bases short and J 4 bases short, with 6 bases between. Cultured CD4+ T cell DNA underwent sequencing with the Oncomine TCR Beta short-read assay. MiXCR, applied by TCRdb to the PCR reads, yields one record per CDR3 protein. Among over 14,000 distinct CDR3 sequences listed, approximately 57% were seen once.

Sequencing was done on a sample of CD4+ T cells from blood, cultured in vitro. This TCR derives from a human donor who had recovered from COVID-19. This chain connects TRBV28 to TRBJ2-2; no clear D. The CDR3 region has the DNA TGTGCCAGCAGGGAGTCCACCGGGGAGCTGTTTTTT. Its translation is CASRESTGELFF.